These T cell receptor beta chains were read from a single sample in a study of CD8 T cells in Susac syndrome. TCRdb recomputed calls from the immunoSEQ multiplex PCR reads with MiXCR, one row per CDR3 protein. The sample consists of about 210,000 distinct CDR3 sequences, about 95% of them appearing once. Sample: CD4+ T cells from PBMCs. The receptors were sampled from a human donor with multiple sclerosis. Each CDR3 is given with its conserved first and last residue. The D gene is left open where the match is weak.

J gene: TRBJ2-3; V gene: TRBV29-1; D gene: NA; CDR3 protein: CSGGQDTQYF; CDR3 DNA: TGCAGCGGAGGTCAAGATACGCAGTATTTT
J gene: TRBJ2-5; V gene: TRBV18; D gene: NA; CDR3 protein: CASHRSSETQYF; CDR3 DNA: TGTGCCAGCCATCGGAGTTCAGAGACCCAGTACTTC
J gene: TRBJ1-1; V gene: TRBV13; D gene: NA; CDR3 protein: CASSLRRGPLLYTEAFF; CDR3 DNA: TGTGCCAGCAGCTTACGCAGGGGCCCTCTGCTTTACACTGAAGCTTTCTTT
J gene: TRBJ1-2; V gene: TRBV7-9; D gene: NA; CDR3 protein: CASSSTGWDGYTF; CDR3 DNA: TGTGCCAGCAGCTCGACGGGATGGGATGGCTACACCTTC
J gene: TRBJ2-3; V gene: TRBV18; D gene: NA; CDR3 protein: CASSLQDTQYF; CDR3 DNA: TGTGCCAGCTCATTACAAGATACGCAGTATTTT
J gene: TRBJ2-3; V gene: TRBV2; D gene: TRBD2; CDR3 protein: CASNLAGFSTDTQYF; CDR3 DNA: TGTGCCAGCAACCTAGCGGGGTTTAGCACAGATACGCAGTATTTT
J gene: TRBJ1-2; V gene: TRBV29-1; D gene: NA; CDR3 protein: CSLTAEDGYTF; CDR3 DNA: TGCAGCTTAACCGCAGAAGATGGCTACACCTTC
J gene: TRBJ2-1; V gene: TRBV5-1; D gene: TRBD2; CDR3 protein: CASSLAGTSGRNEQFF; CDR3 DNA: TGCGCCAGCAGCTTGGCCGGGACTAGCGGGAGGAATGAGCAGTTCTTC
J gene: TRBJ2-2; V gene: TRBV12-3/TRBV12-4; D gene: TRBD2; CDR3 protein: CASSTRGLAGVRTGELFF; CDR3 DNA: TGTGCCAGCAGTACCCGGGGACTAGCGGGAGTAAGGACCGGGGAGCTGTTTTTT
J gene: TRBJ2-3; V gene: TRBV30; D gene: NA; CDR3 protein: CAWSPMWHTQYF; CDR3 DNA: TGTGCCTGGAGTCCCATGTGGCATACGCAGTATTTT
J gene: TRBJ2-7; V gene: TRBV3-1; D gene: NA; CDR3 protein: CASSLGGFNEQYF; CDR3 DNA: TGTGCCAGCAGCCTTGGCGGGTTCAACGAGCAGTACTTC
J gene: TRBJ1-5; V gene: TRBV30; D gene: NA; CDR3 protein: CAWSVGGSDQPQHF; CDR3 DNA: TGTGCCTGGAGTGTCGGAGGGTCAGATCAGCCCCAGCATTTT
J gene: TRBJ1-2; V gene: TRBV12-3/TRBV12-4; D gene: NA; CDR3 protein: CASSLLLKSLGYTF; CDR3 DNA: TGTGCCAGCAGTTTACTCCTGAAGAGCTTGGGCTACACCTTC
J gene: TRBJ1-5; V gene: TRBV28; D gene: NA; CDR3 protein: CASRPRRRQPQHF; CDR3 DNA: TGTGCCAGCAGACCCCGTCGGAGGCAGCCCCAGCATTTT
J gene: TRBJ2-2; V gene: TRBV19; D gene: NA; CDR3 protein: CASSAVFTGELFF; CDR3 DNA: TGTGCCAGTAGTGCCGTCTTCACCGGGGAGCTGTTTTTT
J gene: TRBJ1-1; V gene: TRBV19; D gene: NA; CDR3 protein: CASSIDFVTPEAFF; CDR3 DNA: TGTGCCAGTAGTATAGATTTTGTCACGCCTGAAGCTTTCTTT
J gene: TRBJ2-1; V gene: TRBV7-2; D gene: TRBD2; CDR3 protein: CASSLETGGGEQFF; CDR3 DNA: TGTGCCAGCAGCTTAGAAACGGGAGGCGGTGAGCAGTTCTTC
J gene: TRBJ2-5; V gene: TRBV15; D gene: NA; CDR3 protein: CATSRDTPPRAGETQYF; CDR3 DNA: TGTGCCACCAGCAGAGATACCCCGCCCCGGGCTGGCGAGACCCAGTACTTC
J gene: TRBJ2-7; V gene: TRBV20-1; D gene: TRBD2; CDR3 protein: CSASLAGGSHEQYF; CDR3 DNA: TGCAGTGCTTCTCTAGCGGGAGGGTCCCACGAGCAGTACTTC
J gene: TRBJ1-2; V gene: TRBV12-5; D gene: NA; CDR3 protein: CASGLATGLPVGYTF; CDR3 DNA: TGTGCTAGTGGTTTGGCCACAGGCCTCCCGGTCGGCTACACCTTC
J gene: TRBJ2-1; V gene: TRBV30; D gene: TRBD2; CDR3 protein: CAWNGLRTSGGDNEQFF; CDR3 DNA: TGTGCCTGGAATGGCCTCCGGACTAGCGGGGGAGACAATGAGCAGTTCTTC
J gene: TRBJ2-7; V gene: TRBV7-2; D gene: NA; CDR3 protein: CASSFAVVSSYEQYF; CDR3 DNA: TGTGCCAGCAGCTTCGCGGTTGTCAGCTCCTACGAGCAGTACTTC
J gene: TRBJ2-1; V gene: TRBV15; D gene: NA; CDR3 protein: CATSRDSPSAYNEQFF; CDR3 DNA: TGTGCCACCAGCAGAGATAGTCCTAGCGCCTACAATGAGCAGTTCTTC
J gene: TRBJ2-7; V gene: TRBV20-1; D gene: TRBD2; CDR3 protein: CSARDRSGRAYEQYF; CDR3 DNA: TGCAGTGCTAGAGATAGAAGCGGGAGGGCCTACGAGCAGTACTTC
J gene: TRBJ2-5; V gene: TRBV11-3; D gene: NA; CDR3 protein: CASSLVLGETQYF; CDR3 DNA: TGTGCCAGCAGCTTAGTTCTAGGCGAGACCCAGTACTTC
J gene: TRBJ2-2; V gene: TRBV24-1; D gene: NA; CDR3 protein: CATSDHITGELFF; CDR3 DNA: TGTGCCACCAGTGACCATATAACCGGGGAGCTGTTTTTT
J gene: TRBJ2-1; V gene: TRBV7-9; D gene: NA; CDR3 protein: CASSLVTPTGIF; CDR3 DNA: TGTGCCAGCAGCTTAGTAACCCCTACAGGGATCTTC
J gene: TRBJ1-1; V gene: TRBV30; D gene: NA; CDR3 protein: CAWGSGGVTEAFF; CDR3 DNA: TGTGCCTGGGGCTCCGGGGGCGTCACTGAAGCTTTCTTT